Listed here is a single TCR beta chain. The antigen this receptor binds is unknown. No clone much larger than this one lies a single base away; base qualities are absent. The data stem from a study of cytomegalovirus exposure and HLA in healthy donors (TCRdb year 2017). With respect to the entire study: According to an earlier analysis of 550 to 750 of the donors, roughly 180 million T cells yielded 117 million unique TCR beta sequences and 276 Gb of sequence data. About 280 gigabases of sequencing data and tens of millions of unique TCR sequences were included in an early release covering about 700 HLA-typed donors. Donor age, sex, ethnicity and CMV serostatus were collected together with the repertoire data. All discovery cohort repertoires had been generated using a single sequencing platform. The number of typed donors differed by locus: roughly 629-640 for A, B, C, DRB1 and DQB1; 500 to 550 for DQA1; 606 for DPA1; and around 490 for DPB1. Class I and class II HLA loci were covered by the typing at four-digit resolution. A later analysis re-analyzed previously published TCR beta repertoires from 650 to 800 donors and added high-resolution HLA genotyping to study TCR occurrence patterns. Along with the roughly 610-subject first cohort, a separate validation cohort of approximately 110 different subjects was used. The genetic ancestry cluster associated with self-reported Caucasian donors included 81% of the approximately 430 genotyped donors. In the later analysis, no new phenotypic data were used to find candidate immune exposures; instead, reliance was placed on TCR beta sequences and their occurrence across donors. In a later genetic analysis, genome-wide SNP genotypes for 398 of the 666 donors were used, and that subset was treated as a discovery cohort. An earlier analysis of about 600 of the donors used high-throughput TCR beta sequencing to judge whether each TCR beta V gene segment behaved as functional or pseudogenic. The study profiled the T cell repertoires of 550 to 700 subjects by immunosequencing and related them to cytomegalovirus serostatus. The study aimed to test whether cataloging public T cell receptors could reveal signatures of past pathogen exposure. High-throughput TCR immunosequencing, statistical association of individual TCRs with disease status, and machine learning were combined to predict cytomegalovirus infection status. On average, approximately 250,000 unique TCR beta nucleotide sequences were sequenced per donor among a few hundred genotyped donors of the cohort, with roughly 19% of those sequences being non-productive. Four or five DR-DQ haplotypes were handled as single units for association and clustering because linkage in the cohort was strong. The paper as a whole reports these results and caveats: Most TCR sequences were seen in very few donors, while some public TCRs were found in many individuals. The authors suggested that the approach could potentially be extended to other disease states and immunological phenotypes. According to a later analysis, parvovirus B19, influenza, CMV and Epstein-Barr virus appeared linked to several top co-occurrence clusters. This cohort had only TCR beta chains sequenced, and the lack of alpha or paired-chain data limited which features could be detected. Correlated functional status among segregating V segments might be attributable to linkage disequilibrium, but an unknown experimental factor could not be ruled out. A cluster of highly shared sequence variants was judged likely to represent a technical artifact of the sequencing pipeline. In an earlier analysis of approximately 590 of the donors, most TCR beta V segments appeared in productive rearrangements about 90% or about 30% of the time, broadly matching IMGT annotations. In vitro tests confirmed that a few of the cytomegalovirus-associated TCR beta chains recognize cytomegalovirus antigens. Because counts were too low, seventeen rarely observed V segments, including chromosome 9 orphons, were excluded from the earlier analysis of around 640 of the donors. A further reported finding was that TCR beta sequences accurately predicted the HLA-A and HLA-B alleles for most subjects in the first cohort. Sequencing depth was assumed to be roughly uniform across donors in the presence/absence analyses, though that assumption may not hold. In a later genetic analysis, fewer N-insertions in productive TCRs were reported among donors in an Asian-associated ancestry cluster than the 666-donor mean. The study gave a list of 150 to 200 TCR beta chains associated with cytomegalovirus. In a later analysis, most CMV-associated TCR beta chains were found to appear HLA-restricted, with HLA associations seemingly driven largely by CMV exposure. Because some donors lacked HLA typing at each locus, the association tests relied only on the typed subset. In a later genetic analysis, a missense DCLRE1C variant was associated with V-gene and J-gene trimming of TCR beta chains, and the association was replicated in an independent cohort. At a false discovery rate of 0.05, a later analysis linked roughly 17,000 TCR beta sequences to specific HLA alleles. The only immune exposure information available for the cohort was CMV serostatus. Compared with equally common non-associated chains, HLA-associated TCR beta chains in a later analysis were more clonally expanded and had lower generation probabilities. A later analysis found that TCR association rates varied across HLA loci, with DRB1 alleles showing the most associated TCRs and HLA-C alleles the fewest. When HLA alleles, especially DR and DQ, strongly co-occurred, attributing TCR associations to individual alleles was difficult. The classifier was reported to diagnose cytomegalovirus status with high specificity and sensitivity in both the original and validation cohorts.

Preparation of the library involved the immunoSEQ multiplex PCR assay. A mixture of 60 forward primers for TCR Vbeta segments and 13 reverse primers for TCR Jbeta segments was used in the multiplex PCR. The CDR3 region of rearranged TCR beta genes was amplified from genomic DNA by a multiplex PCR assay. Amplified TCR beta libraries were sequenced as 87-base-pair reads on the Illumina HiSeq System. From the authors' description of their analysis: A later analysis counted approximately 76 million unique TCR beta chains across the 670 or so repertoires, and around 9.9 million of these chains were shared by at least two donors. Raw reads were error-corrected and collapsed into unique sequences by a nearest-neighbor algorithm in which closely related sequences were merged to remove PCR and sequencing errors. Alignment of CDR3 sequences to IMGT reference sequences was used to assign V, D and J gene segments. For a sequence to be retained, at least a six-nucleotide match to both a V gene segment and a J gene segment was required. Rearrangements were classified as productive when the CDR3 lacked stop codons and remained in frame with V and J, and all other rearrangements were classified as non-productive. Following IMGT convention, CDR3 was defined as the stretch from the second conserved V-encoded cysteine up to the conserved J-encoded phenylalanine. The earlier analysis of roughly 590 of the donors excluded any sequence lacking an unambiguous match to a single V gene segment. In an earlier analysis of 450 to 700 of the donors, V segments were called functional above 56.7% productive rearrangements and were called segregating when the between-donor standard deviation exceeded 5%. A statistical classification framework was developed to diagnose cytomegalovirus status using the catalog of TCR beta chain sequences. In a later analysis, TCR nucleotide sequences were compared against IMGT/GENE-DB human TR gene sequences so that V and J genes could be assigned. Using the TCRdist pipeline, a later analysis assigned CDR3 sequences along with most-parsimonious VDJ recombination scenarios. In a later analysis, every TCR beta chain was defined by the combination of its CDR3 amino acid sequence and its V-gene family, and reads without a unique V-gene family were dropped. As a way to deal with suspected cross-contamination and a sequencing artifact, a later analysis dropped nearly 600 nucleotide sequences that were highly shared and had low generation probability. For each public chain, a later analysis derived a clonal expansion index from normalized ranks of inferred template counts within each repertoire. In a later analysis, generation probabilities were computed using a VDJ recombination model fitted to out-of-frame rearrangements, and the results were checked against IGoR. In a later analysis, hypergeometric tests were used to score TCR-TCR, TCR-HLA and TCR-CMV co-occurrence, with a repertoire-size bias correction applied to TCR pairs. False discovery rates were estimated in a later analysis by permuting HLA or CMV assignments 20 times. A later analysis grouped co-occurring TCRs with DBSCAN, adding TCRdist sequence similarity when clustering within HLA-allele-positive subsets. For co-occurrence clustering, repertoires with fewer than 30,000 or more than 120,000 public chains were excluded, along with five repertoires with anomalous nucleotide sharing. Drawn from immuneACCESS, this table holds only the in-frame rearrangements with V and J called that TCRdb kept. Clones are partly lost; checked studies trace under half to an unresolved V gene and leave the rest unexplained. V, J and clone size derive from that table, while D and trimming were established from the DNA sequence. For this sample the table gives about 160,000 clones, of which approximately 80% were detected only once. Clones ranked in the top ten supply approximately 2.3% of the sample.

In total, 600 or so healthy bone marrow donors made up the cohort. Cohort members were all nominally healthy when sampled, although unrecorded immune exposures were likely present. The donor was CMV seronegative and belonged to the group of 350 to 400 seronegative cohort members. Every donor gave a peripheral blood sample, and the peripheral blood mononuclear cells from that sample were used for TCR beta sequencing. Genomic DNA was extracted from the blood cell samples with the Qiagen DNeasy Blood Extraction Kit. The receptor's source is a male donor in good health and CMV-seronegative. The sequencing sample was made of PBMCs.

The DNA sequence follows: TGCGCCAGCAGGCAGGGTATCGATGAAAAACTGTTTTTT. The resulting protein is CASRQGIDEKLFF. The chain employs TRBV4-1 and TRBJ1-4; possibly the D gene is TRBD1, per 5 matching bases. Relative to germline, V is 6 bases shorter and J is 6 bases shorter, with 11 bases between their ends. CDR1 and CDR2 (MGHRA, YSYEKL) derive from the germline V gene. Counted from cysteine to phenylalanine, this CDR3 has 13 amino acids. CDR3 DNA only is kept here, 39 bases in frame from base 1.